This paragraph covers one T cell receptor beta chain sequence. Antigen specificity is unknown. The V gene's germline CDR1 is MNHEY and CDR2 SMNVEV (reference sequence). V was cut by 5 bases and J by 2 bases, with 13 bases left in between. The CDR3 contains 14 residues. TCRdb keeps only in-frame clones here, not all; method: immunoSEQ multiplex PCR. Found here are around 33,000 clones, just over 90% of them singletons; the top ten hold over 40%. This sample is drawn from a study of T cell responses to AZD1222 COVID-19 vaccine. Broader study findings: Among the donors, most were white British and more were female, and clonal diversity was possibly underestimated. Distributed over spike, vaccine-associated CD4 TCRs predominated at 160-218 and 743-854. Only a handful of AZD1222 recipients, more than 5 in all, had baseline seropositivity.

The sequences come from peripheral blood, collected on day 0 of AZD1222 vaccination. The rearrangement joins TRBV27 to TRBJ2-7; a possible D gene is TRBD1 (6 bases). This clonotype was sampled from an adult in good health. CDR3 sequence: CASSPSRGPYEQYF. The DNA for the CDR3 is TGTGCCAGCAGTCCCTCCAGGGGACCCTACGAGCAGTACTTC.